This T cell receptor beta chain came from a study of beta chain features in type 1 diabetes. General study points: Patients' naive, central memory and regulatory TCRB repertoires appeared more alike than those of healthy donors. Moderately but significantly shorter TCRB CDR3s were found in Type 1 diabetes patients in all four CD4+ subsets. In patients and controls equally, PCR might favor templates that are shorter.

The study reverse transcribed the entire isolated RNA, so it sequenced expressed TCRB transcripts. The protocol was immunoSEQ multiplex PCR, while the TCRdb copy is restricted to in-frame clones and leaves out a portion. The profile covers around 710,000 clones, with around 12% appearing a single time and around 0.12% taken by the ten largest. CD4+ cells of the naive, central memory, regulatory and stem cell-like memory types were sorted via CD45RO/CCR7/CD25/CD127/CD95/CD27. A word on this clone: Its cognate antigen is unknown.

The ends lost 5 bases at V and 3 bases at J; junction bases unmatched: 5. Looked up from germline, CDR1 is SGHNT and CDR2 is YYREEE (reference sequence). The CDR3 runs 14 residues. The rearrangement joins TRBV5-4 to TRBJ2-7; 10 positions agree with TRBD1. Sequencing was performed on naive CD4+ T cells from blood. This TCR was sampled from a man between 25 and 39 years old with type 1 diabetes. CDR3 nucleotides: TGTGCCAGCAGTTGGACAGGGGGTGTCTACGAGCAGTACTTC. Protein product: CASSWTGGVYEQYF.